The 31 T cell receptor beta chains below were found in one sample sequenced in a study of blood T cell repertoires in COVID-19. Sequencing used immunoSEQ multiplex PCR; TCRdb keeps in-frame clones, though not all of them. The sample holds under 300,000 clones; more than 80% are singletons and the top ten take 3.7%. The sequenced material came from peripheral blood. These receptors were taken from a woman between 40 and 50 years old with acute or convalescent COVID-19.

V usage is TRBV7-3 and J usage is TRBJ1-6; 7 bases map to TRBD1. J lost 7 bases, V lost 4 bases, and 4 bases had no gene match. Germline CDR1 is SGHTA and CDR2 is FQGTGA. The CDR3 has 14 amino acids. The CDR3 protein is CASSSGQQNSPLHF. CDR3 coding DNA: TGTGCCAGCAGCTCGGGACAGCAGAATTCACCCCTCCACTTT.

As to this clone: This CDR3 is also generated by other DNA sequences in the sample. The chain is built from TRBV9 and TRBJ1-1; weak D call: TRBD1 (5 bases). The ends were cut back, 2 bases at V and 0 bases at J, with 8 bases in the middle. This CDR3 has 14 residues. In germline, CDR1 is SGDLS, CDR2 YYNGEE. CDR3 sequence reads: CASSVEGLNTEAFF. CDR3 nucleotides: TGTGCCAGCAGCGTGGAGGGGCTGAACACTGAAGCTTTCTTT. Using reference TRBV9 and TRBJ1-1 for the parts outside the CDR3, the full variable domain is DSGVTQTPKHLITATGQRVTLRCSPRSGDLSVYWYQQSLDQGLQFLIQYYNGEERAKGNILERFSAQQFPDLHSELNLSSLELGDSALYFCASSVEGLNTEAFFGQGTRLTVV.

This sequence joins TRBV4-2 and TRBJ2-1, with D unresolved. Germline V gives CDR1 LGHNA, CDR2 YNFKEQ. The CDR3 has 16 amino acids. Trimming removed 1 base at V and 0 bases at J, with 10 bases between. CDR3 nucleotides: TGTGCCAGCAGCCAAGTTTCGGAGTTCTCCTACAATGAGCAGTTCTTC. Translating gives CASSQVSEFSYNEQFF.

The CDR3 sequence is CASSVTTVGGGSYNEQFF. CDR3 DNA sequence: TGTGCCAGCAGCGTAACCACGGTGGGGGGAGGAAGCTACAATGAGCAGTTCTTC. The chain joins TRBV9 to TRBJ2-1; maybe TRBD2 (6 bases). V lost 1 base and J lost 3, with 20 bases in between. Germline V gene lookup returns CDR1 SGDLS and CDR2 YYNGEE. There are 18 residues in the CDR3.

The genes are TRBV11-2 and TRBJ2-2; 11 bases are shared with TRBD2. Trimming at V came to 0 bases and at J to 7 bases, leaving 4 bases not matched to a gene. There are 16 residues in the CDR3. Germline CDR1 is SGHAT and CDR2 is FQNNGV. CDR3 coding DNA: TGTGCCAGCAGCTTAGAGGCTAGCGGGGGGTTCGGGGAGCTGTTTTTT. It translates to CASSLEASGGFGELFF.

The chain carries TRBV7-9 and TRBJ2-5; 7 positions match TRBD1. The germline V gene has CDR1 SEHNR and CDR2 FQNEAQ (reference sequence). The CDR3 totals 14 residues. V was clipped by 5 bases and J by 2 bases; unmatched bases: 5. The CDR3 loop is CASSSRDRQETQYF. The CDR3 DNA follows: TGTGCCAGCAGCAGCCGGGACAGACAAGAGACCCAGTACTTC. Filled out from reference TRBV7-9 and TRBJ2-5, the complete variable domain reads DTGVSQNPRHKITKRGQNVTFRCDPISEHNRLYWYRQTLGQGPEFLTYFQNEAQLEKSRLLSDRFSAERPKGSFSTLEIQRTEQGDSAMYLCASSSRDRQETQYFGPGTRLLVL.

The chain is built from TRBV7-2 and TRBJ2-1, with D maybe TRBD2 (6 bases). V lost 1 base to trimming and J lost 7 bases, with 17 bases between them. Germline-derived CDR1 and CDR2 are SGHTA and FQGNSA. The CDR3 is 16 residues long. The CDR3 loop is CASSLGLRLVGNEQFF. Here the CDR3 DNA reads TGTGCCAGCAGCTTAGGATTGCGACTAGTGGGTAATGAGCAGTTCTTC.

J is TRBJ1-1 and V is TRBV10-3; perhaps TRBD1 as D (6 bases). Looked up from germline, CDR1 is ENHRY and CDR2 is SYGVKD. The CDR3 has 15 residues. Trimming removed 2 bases from V and 1 base from J, with 11 bases in between. The CDR3 sequence is CAISEQGIWNTEAFF. The CDR3 DNA is TGTGCCATCAGTGAGCAGGGGATTTGGAACACTGAAGCTTTCTTT.

This sequence joins TRBV2 and TRBJ1-2; 7 nucleotides align to TRBD1. Germline-derived CDR1 and CDR2 are SNHLY and FYNNEI. V lost 4 bases, J lost 0 bases, and 2 bases stayed unmatched. This CDR3 region has 14 residues. CDR3 sequence (DNA): TGTGCCAGCAGTGTTACAGGGGCTAACTATGGCTACACCTTC. Translating gives CASSVTGANYGYTF.

This chain uses TRBV1 with TRBJ2-4; TRBD1 is the table's D call, not checked against the DNA. TRBV1 is an annotated pseudogene. The CDR3 has 17 amino acids. For the CDR3, the DNA is TGCACCAGCAGCCTCGGCAGACACAGGGGGCAGAGAAACATTCAGTACTTC. Protein product: CTSSLGRHRGQRNIQYF.

The chain uses TRBV7-9 and TRBJ1-1; 10 nucleotides match TRBD1. This CDR3 is 18 amino acids long. V shed 1 base, J shed 0 bases, and the junction held 8 bases outside the gene matches. The germline gives CDR1 SEHNR, CDR2 FQNEAQ (reference sequence). The CDR3 DNA follows: TGTGCCAGCAGCTTAGGGAGAGGACAGGGGGTAATGAACACTGAAGCTTTCTTT. Its protein is CASSLGRGQGVMNTEAFF.

The rearrangement uses TRBV6-1 and TRBJ1-6; 7 bases fit TRBD1. CDR3 length: 16 amino acids. With 4 bases clipped from V and 7 bases from J, the junction kept 10 bases outside the gene matches. The V gene's germline CDR1 is MNHNS and CDR2 SASEGT. The CDR3 DNA reads TGTGCCAGCAGTGTGAAGGGGGCCCTCGGCAATTCACCCCTCCACTTT. It specifies CASSVKGALGNSPLHF.

The CDR3 spells CASSQRPTANTEAFF. CDR3 in DNA: TGTGCCAGCAGCCAACGTCCAACAGCGAACACTGAAGCTTTCTTT. The V and J genes are TRBV7-6 and TRBJ1-1; D is unclear. The CDR3 is 15 amino acids. V lost 5 bases to trimming and J lost 1 base, with 14 bases between them. Germline V gene data show CDR1 as SGHVS and CDR2 as FNYEAQ.

The J gene is TRBJ2-3, the V gene TRBV3-1 (or the pseudogene TRBV3-2); D might be TRBD2 (6 bases). The germline V gene has CDR1 LGHDT and CDR2 YNNKEL (reference sequence). The CDR3 runs to 13 residues. V lost 6 bases, J lost 3 bases, and 10 bases lay in between. The CDR3 spells CASRDSGTDTQYF. DNA of the CDR3: TGTGCCAGCAGAGATAGCGGAACAGATACGCAGTATTTT.

The V and J genes are TRBV27 and TRBJ2-7; D remains unclear. CDR3 length: 14 residues. V was trimmed by 6 bases and J by 2 bases, leaving 14 bases between them. The germline CDR1 and CDR2 sequences are MNHEY and SMNVEV (reference sequence). The CDR3 sequence is CASSPTGWAYEQYV. The DNA for the CDR3 is TGTGCCAGCAGCCCCACCGGGTGGGCCTACGAGCAGTACGTC.

In this sample, this clone turned up once. The sample contains more than one DNA sequence encoding this CDR3. The rearrangement links TRBV18 to TRBJ2-5; 13 bases are a match to TRBD2. The germline V gene has CDR1 KGHSH and CDR2 LQKENI. V lost 3 bases to trimming and J lost 2 bases; unmatched junction nucleotides: 0. The CDR3 is 15 residues long. The CDR3 sequence is CASSPGLAGQETQYF. CDR3 nucleotides: TGTGCCAGCTCACCGGGACTAGCGGGGCAAGAGACCCAGTACTTC. The full variable domain, with the rest looked up from reference TRBV18 and TRBJ2-5, is NAGVMQNPRHLVRRRGQEARLRCSPMKGHSHVYWYRQLPEEGLKFMVYLQKENIIDESGMPKERFSAEFPKEGPSILRIQQVVRGDSAAYFCASSPGLAGQETQYFGPGTRLLVL.

The J gene is TRBJ1-1, the V gene TRBV28; possibly TRBD1 for D (6 bases). This CDR3 region has 12 residues. The germline CDR1 and CDR2 sequences are MDHEN and SYDVKM. V dropped 5 bases and J dropped 7 bases, with 11 bases sitting between them. CDR3 protein: CASSGRTVEAFF. For the CDR3, the DNA is TGTGCCAGCAGTGGTAGGACAGTTGAAGCTTTCTTT.

The chain links TRBV2 to TRBJ2-2, with no clear D. This CDR3 comprises 13 residues. In germline, CDR1 is SNHLY, CDR2 FYNNEI. The V and J ends lost 7 bases and 1 base respectively, with 7 bases between them. CDR3 nucleotides: TGTGCCAGCAAACCGGGGAACACCGGGGAGCTGTTTTTT. As protein: CASKPGNTGELFF. The variable domain in full, completed from reference TRBV2 and TRBJ2-2, reads EPEVTQTPSHQVTQMGQEVILRCVPISNHLYFYWYRQILGQKVEFLVSFYNNEISEKSEIFDDQFSVERPDGSNFTLKIRSTKLEDSAMYFCASKPGNTGELFFGEGSRLTVL.

The chain has TRBV19 and TRBJ1-2, with 9 positions matching TRBD1. The CDR3 length is 18 residues. The trim removed 2 bases at V and 6 bases at J, leaving 16 bases unmatched. The V gene's germline CDR1 is LNHDA and CDR2 SQIVND (reference sequence). CDR3 sequence reads: CASSILPPGQGIGNGYTF. The DNA of the CDR3 is TGTGCCAGTAGTATATTACCTCCCGGACAGGGGATAGGGAATGGCTACACCTTC.

The chain employs TRBV2 and TRBJ2-5, with 8 bases fitting TRBD2. Per the germline V gene, CDR1 is SNHLY and CDR2 is FYNNEI. V lost 7 bases to trimming and J lost 5 bases; unmatched junction nucleotides: 12. The CDR3 length is 15 residues. CDR3 region: CASTRREGGDETQYF. DNA of the CDR3: TGTGCCAGCACCCGACGGGAGGGGGGGGACGAGACCCAGTACTTC.

The gene calls are TRBV24-1 and TRBJ1-4; maybe TRBD1 (5 bases). V lost 5 bases and J 8 bases, leaving 17 bases between the germline ends. This CDR3 comprises 15 residues. Germline values: CDR1 KGHDR, CDR2 SFDVKD. The CDR3 is CATSGPGGGREKLFF. CDR3 coding DNA: TGTGCCACCAGTGGTCCTGGGGGAGGGAGGGAAAAACTGTTTTTT.

V is TRBV19 and J is TRBJ1-2; TRBD1 matches 12 bases. The CDR3 extends over 14 amino acids. Germline lookup yields CDR1 LNHDA and CDR2 SQIVND (reference sequence). The V gene end was trimmed by 4 bases and the J gene end by 7 bases; junction bases not matched to a gene: 4. CDR3 region: CASSTGTGGFGYTF. Here the CDR3 DNA reads TGTGCCAGTAGTACCGGGACAGGGGGCTTTGGCTACACCTTC.

The chain recombines TRBV10-3 with TRBJ1-1; 9 nucleotides align to TRBD1. CDR1 and CDR2 from the germline V gene are ENHRY and SYGVKD. The CDR3 is made up of 14 amino acids. V gave up 7 bases and J gave up 2 bases; unmatched junction bases: 5. The CDR3 region has the DNA TGTGCCATCAAAGGACAGGGGTCTAACACTGAAGCTTTCTTT. This encodes CAIKGQGSNTEAFF.

This clone appeared a single time. The chain combines TRBV5-6 with TRBJ2-2, with TRBD1 identical over 9 bases. The CDR3 runs to 15 residues. CDR1 and CDR2 from the germline V gene are SGHDT and YYEEEE. Trimming at V came to 4 bases and at J to 3 bases, leaving 4 bases not matched to a gene. CDR3 coding DNA: TGTGCCAGCAGCCGGGGACAGGGATACACCGGGGAGCTGTTTTTT. It translates to CASSRGQGYTGELFF. Together with reference TRBV5-6 and TRBJ2-2, the CDR3 gives the full variable domain: DAGVTQSPTHLIKTRGQQVTLRCSPKSGHDTVSWYQQALGQGPQFIFQYYEEEERQRGNFPDRFSGHQFPNYSSELNVNALLLGDSALYLCASSRGQGYTGELFFGEGSRLTVL.

The genes are TRBV30 and TRBJ1-5; D might be TRBD1 (6 bases). V was clipped by 0 bases and J by 7 bases, with 10 bases between them. CDR3 size: 13 residues. The germline V gene encodes CDR1 GTSNPN and CDR2 SVGIG (reference sequence). CDR3 region: CAWSVQGPQPQHF. The CDR3 DNA reads TGTGCCTGGAGTGTACAGGGCCCCCAGCCCCAGCATTTT.

The chain has TRBV7-3 and TRBJ2-3; 10 positions match TRBD2. The trim removed 5 bases at V and 2 bases at J, leaving 7 bases unmatched. The V gene's germline CDR1 is SGHTA and CDR2 FQGTGA. This CDR3 is built from 16 residues. The CDR3 DNA reads TGTGCCAGCAGCCAATCCGGACTAGCGGACACAGATACGCAGTATTTT. Protein: CASSQSGLADTDTQYF.

V is TRBV2 and J is TRBJ1-1, with 8 bases identical to TRBD1. Germline lookup yields CDR1 SNHLY and CDR2 FYNNEI. The CDR3 runs 17 residues. After removal of 6 bases from V and 1 base from J, the junction contained 13 bases not matched to a gene. The CDR3 bases are TGTGCCAGCAGCGCCCGACAGGGGCCGACGGCGAACACTGAAGCTTTCTTT. Its protein is CASSARQGPTANTEAFF.

This clone occurred once. The chain recombines TRBV19 with TRBJ1-1; D is perhaps TRBD1 (6 bases). The CDR3 is 13 amino acids. Germline CDR1 and CDR2: LNHDA and SQIVND (reference sequence). V was shortened by 4 bases and J by 0 bases, with 6 bases between the two germline ends. CDR3 sequence: CASSKGVNTEAFF. DNA of the CDR3: TGTGCCAGTAGTAAGGGGGTGAACACTGAAGCTTTCTTT.

The CDR3 loop reads CASSQDGTDSNQPQHF. CDR3 in DNA: TGTGCCAGCAGCCAGGACGGGACAGATAGCAATCAGCCCCAGCATTTT. V gene TRBV4-2 combines with J gene TRBJ1-5; TRBD1 agrees at 7 bases. This CDR3 spans 16 amino acids. J gave up 0 bases and V 3 bases, and 5 bases lay outside the gene matches. CDR1 is LGHNA, CDR2 YNFKEQ, per germline.

This chain connects TRBV7-9 to TRBJ1-2; D possibly corresponds to TRBD1 (6 bases). Per germline, CDR1 SEHNR and CDR2 FQNEAQ (reference sequence). V was clipped by 11 bases and J by 2 bases, with 12 bases between them. The CDR3 runs 12 residues. The DNA of the CDR3 is TGTGCCGGCCACGGACAGAACTATGGCTACACCTTC. Translation: CAGHGQNYGYTF. Together with reference TRBV7-9 and TRBJ1-2, the CDR3 gives the full variable domain: DTGVSQNPRHKITKRGQNVTFRCDPISEHNRLYWYRQTLGQGPEFLTYFQNEAQLEKSRLLSDRFSAERPKGSFSTLEIQRTEQGDSAMYLCAGHGQNYGYTFGSGTRLTVV.

CDR3 DNA sequence: TGTGCCAGCAGTTACGGGGGCGCGATAAAGAACACTGAAGCTTTCTTT. It yields the protein CASSYGGAIKNTEAFF. V gene TRBV6-5 combines with J gene TRBJ1-1; D might be TRBD1 (6 bases). Germline loops: CDR1 MNHEY, CDR2 SVGAGI. The CDR3 has 16 residues. V dropped 2 bases and J dropped 1 base, with 14 bases sitting between them.